This T cell receptor beta chain was found in a study of long-term antiretroviral therapy in people with HIV (dated by TCRdb to between 2021 and 2023). Regarding the research as a whole: Collection of the earliest samples took place about a decade ahead of the 2015 WHO recommendation for immediate ART, at a time when ART was typically delayed until CD4 counts fell. The cohort contributed about 200 cryopreserved PBMC samples from about 29 adults with confirmed HIV infection, collected serially over a mean of approximately 6 years (range 1-12). Among the roughly 30 participants with HIV, eleven were female. Test extractions of a monoclonal T-cell line alongside under 35 polyclonal samples showed no cross-contamination during QIAcube processing. Whether ART initiation and durable HIV suppression were associated with changes in peripheral blood TRB repertoire composition and diversity was tested in a retrospective serial study.

Sequencing of the TRB variable region was done with the immunoSEQ hsTCRB v3.0 assay at survey level resolution. A depth of roughly 35,000-55,000 T-cell genomes per sample was targeted for TRB sequencing. An Illumina MiSeq with a v3 150-cycle kit was used to sequence the pooled TRB libraries. The study's processing was this. Repertoire analysis was run in R within a reproducible Nextflow workflow that covered QC, data transformation and analysis. LymphoSeq2, an R package for exploring AIRR-Seq data, was used to implement custom analyses. A handful of samples yielding fewer than 5000 total TRB sequences were excluded, leaving 150 to 200 analyzed HIV repertoires. Among the 170 to 200 retained HIV repertoires, some 59 were collected before ART initiation and around 130 after ART initiation. Each repertoire was downsampled to 5000 TRB nucleotide sequences, and summary statistics were averaged across 100 downsampling iterations. TRB sequences were retained for analysis only if CDR3 regions of at least seven amino acids were present. A Shannon entropy-derived clonality score and the Gini coefficient were used to measure diversity. In repertoire networks, the top 5000 CDR3 amino acid sequences were linked whenever an edit distance of one separated two sequences. For TRB CDR3 amino acid sequences, GLIPH2 was used to predict antigen specificity groups and MHC restriction. CDR3 amino acid sequences were matched against VDJdb and McPAS-TCR to flag known CMV, EBV, HIV or tissue antigen associations. Pre-ART, post-ART and control groups were compared with Wilcoxon signed-rank tests and Holm-Bonferroni correction. As stored in TCRdb, this immuneACCESS dataset retains in-frame rearrangements with V and J assigned. A fraction of the clones does not appear; measured against another copy, unresolved V genes explain less than half of the discrepancy, and the remainder lacks a known reason. Clone size and V and J calls were adopted from that table, with D and trimming inferred from the DNA. The sample data list about 36,000 clones, and around three quarters of these were observed just once. The top ten hold less than 6% of the sample.

For this clone: Its antigen has not been determined. Base-call qualities are not available, and no considerably larger clone is one nucleotide away.

Participants were included only if at least one PBMC sample before ART initiation and at least two post-ART samples were available. Treatment was received in the United States of America by all participants with HIV. Cryopreserved samples of roughly 0.95-10 million PBMC were thawed and washed before DNA extraction. At the time of the earliest PBMC sample, participants with HIV were aged between roughly 20 and 60 years. PBMC samples were contributed by each participant from 1-4 timepoints before ART initiation and 2-8 timepoints after ART initiation, with a median of 7 samples. Serial HIV viral load, CD4+ T-cell count, ART history and demographic data were obtained for every participant. A Qiagen kit on a QIAcube was used to extract genomic DNA from unsorted PBMC, with samples processed in batches of 12. What the authors observed across the whole study: No data were available on ART adherence, viral resistance or therapy changes, limiting inferences about post-ART repertoire changes. The samples span the years 2004 to 2017, and the ART regimens used at that time may not be as effective as current regimens. Because pre-ART samples had limited cell numbers, profiling was done on unsorted PBMC rather than on sorted CD4+ and CD8+ T cells. Narrower CDR3 length ranges were observed in HIV repertoires than in controls, and an antigen-experienced repertoire with only a slight naive shift after ART was suggested by the network structure. Starting ART was linked to a significant rise in TRB diversity, yet even with long-term ART the diversity remained significantly lower than in transplant donor controls. The repertoire was dominated across all time points by expanded TRB clones identified before ART initiation, although this dominance was seen to fluctuate and to decrease in many PLHIV after ART. Owing to limited PBMC availability, only the TCR beta chain was sequenced, without alpha chain pairing.

Spanning cysteine to phenylalanine, the CDR3 consists of 15 amino acids. Solely the CDR3 DNA is kept, with 45 bases framed from the first base. Via the germline V gene (reference sequence), CDR1 is SEHNR and CDR2 FQNEAQ. V is cut by 3 bases and J by 5 bases, and the space between the germline ends is 14 bases. The starting material was unsorted PBMCs, obtained 3.4 years after starting antiretroviral therapy. The source is a man aged 25 to 45 with HIV. The chain is encoded by TRBV7-9 joined to TRBJ2-1; confidence is insufficient to name the D gene. In nucleotides, the sequence is TGTGCCAGCAGCTTTTTCCCCTTTGACGACAATGAGCAGTTCTTC. Its translation is CASSFFPFDDNEQFF.